The table lists the clone carrying this T cell receptor beta chain with a few counts. Per the original data handling: Reference gene primer amplification yielded estimated nucleated cell counts. Some clones are missing from TCRdb's copy, which holds only in-frame ones; the method was immunoSEQ multiplex PCR. The V and J calls and clone size are taken from that table; D and trimming were inferred from the DNA. The sample includes 270,000 or so clones, roughly 86% seen only once; the top ten take 8.5% to 9%. These data belong to a study of blood T cell repertoires in COVID-19. In the study overall: From the United States, Italy and Spain came samples of acute and convalescent COVID-19. PBMCs, B-cell-depleted T cells, or T cells provided the cDNA or gDNA that made up the material.

Sequencing was carried out using peripheral blood. The sequence was obtained from a man aged 40-49 years with active or convalescent COVID-19.

CDR3 nucleotides: TGTGCCAGCAGTGAATCGGGGGGCGAGTACACCTTC. Translating it yields CASSESGGEYTF. The chain has TRBV2 and TRBJ1-2; tentative D call: TRBD1 (6 bases). The CDR3 totals 12 residues. Germline V gene lookup returns CDR1 SNHLY and CDR2 FYNNEI. V shed 2 bases and J shed 11 bases, with 12 bases lying between them. Full variable domain (missing parts from reference TRBV2 and TRBJ1-2): EPEVTQTPSHQVTQMGQEVILRCVPISNHLYFYWYRQILGQKVEFLVSFYNNEISEKSEIFDDQFSVERPDGSNFTLKIRSTKLEDSAMYFCASSESGGEYTFGSGTRLTVV.